This TCR beta chain is drawn from a study of OX40 agonist ivuxolimab in advanced cancers. As for the study in general: Treatment of patients was with ivuxolimab, an agonistic anti-OX40 (CD134) antibody. Three individuals attained partial responses, comprising one hepatocellular carcinoma case and two cutaneous melanoma cases.

As concerns this clone: A read error may produce the germline difference seen at one junction end.

Measured with immunoSEQ multiplex PCR; TCRdb has only the in-frame clones, and not every one. Altogether 75,000 to 95,000 clones are present, 85% to 90% being singletons, with the ten largest covering 6.5% to 9%. Blood was sampled at baseline, cycle 4 day 1, and cycle 7 day 1. The clonotype comes from an adult with an advanced solid tumor such as melanoma, head and neck, liver or kidney cancer. Here the sequenced sample was CD4+ or CD8+ T cells sorted from blood, taken in a trial of the OX40 agonist ivuxolimab.

The CDR3 loop is CASSSQSFNEQFF. DNA of the CDR3: TGTGCTAGCAGCTCCCAGTCTTTCAATGAGCAGTTCTTC. The J gene is TRBJ2-1, the V gene TRBV7-7; D gene ambiguous. CDR1 is SSHAT, CDR2 FNYEAQ, per germline (reference sequence). This CDR3 is 13 amino acids long. Full variable domain (outside the CDR3, taken from reference TRBV7-7 and TRBJ2-1): GAGVSQSPRYKVTKRGQDVTLRCDPISSHATLYWYQQALGQGPEFLTYFNYEAQPDKSGLPSDRFSAERPEGSISTLTIQRTEQRDSAMYRCASSSQSFNEQFFGPGTRLTVL.